This T cell receptor beta chain is from a study of technical replicates of blood from a handful of donors. Generated by immunoSEQ multiplex PCR, the TCRdb table keeps only in-frame clones and is missing some. The data contain approximately 85,000 clones, about 94% of them singletons. The CDR3 sequence is 13 residues long. Germline CDR1 is MNHEY and CDR2 is SMNVEV (reference sequence). Deletions cut 3 bases from V and 5 bases from J, with 11 bases between. This TCR was sampled from a human donor in good health. Input material: T cells isolated from PBMCs. This sequence joins TRBV27 and TRBJ2-7; possible D gene TRBD2, 5 bases. The CDR3 DNA sequence: TGTGCCAGCAGTTTGGGAGCCCTGGACGAGCAGTACTTC. It codes for CASSLGALDEQYF.